Each of the 21 T cell receptor beta chains below was sequenced from the same sample in a study of blood T cell repertoires in COVID-19. TCRdb keeps only in-frame clones here, not all; method: immunoSEQ multiplex PCR. The repertoire has over 25,000 clones, around 82% of them found once; the top ten carry roughly 15%. Specimen: peripheral blood. All receptors derive from a man between 65 and 85 years old with active COVID-19.

This chain links TRBV12-3 or TRBV12-4 with TRBJ1-2; no reliable D call. Trimming took 6 bases from V and 2 from J, leaving 10 bases between them. CDR3 length equals 13 residues. The CDR3 protein is CASSGAGNYGYTF. Written as DNA, the CDR3 is TGTGCCAGCAGCGGAGCTGGGAACTATGGCTACACCTTC.

The CDR3 DNA is TGTGCCAGCTCCCCAACAGGGTTAATTGGCAATGAGCAGTTCTTC. This codes for CASSPTGLIGNEQFF. The V call is TRBV7-9, the J call TRBJ2-1; D may be TRBD1 (6 bases). V was shortened by 8 bases and J by 6 bases, with 20 bases between the two germline ends. Germline V gene data show CDR1 as SEHNR and CDR2 as FQNEAQ (reference sequence). The CDR3 extends over 15 amino acids.

This chain uses TRBV14 with TRBJ2-7, with 7 positions matching TRBD2. The length of the CDR3 is 15 residues. Germline CDR1 and CDR2: SGHDN and FVKESK. The J segment lost 1 base and the V segment lost 1 base, leaving 4 bases of the junction unmatched. DNA of the CDR3: TGTGCCAGCAGCCAAGGGCCGGGAGGATCCTACGAGCAGTACTTC. As protein: CASSQGPGGSYEQYF.

The chain recombines TRBV2 with TRBJ1-5; unclear D gene. V was trimmed by 8 bases and J by 0 bases, leaving 14 bases between them. Germline CDR1 is SNHLY and CDR2 is FYNNEI. This CDR3 has 15 amino acids. CDR3 nucleotide sequence: TGTGCCAGCTCTCCCGCGGCCGGTAGCAATCAGCCCCAGCATTTT. Translated: CASSPAAGSNQPQHF.

The genes are TRBV4-1 and TRBJ2-7; D is undetermined. Germline V lookup: CDR1 MGHRA, CDR2 YSYEKL. V lost 0 bases and J 0 bases, leaving 6 bases between the germline ends. CDR3 length: 14 residues. The CDR3 nucleotides are TGCGCCAGCAGCCAAGACAGTTTCTCCTACGAGCAGTACTTC. Translated, it gives CASSQDSFSYEQYF.

J is TRBJ1-6 and V is TRBV28; D perhaps matches TRBD1 (5 bases). CDR1 and CDR2 (germline): MDHEN, SYDVKM. The CDR3 has 16 residues. V lost 2 bases and J lost 13, with 21 bases in between. The CDR3 DNA follows: TGTGCCAGCAGTTTACCCACTACAGGATACTCCGCGCCCCTCCACTTT. The encoded protein is CASSLPTTGYSAPLHF.

DNA of the CDR3: TGTGCCAGTAGCACTTCCGGGAGCTCCTACGAGCAGTACTTC. It specifies CASSTSGSSYEQYF. This rearrangement joins TRBV19 to TRBJ2-7; D is perhaps TRBD2 (6 bases). Trimming removed 6 bases at V and 0 bases at J, with 12 bases between. The CDR3 totals 14 residues. Germline V gene data show CDR1 as LNHDA and CDR2 as SQIVND (reference sequence).

This sequence joins TRBV30 and TRBJ2-5; a weak D match, TRBD1 (6 bases). Looked up from germline, CDR1 is GTSNPN and CDR2 is SVGIG (reference sequence). The CDR3 is 17 amino acids. V gave up 2 bases and J gave up 0 bases, with 19 bases separating them. CDR3 protein: CAWSRDTFRRYQETQYF. In DNA, the CDR3 is TGTGCCTGGAGTCGGGACACCTTCAGGCGGTACCAAGAGACCCAGTACTTC.

The chain has TRBV6-7 and TRBJ1-5, with a possible D match to TRBD1 (5 bases). TRBV6-7 qualifies as an ORF whose function is uncertain. The germline V and J ends were trimmed by 7 bases and 0 bases, with 19 bases remaining between them. CDR3 length: 17 amino acids. CDR3 DNA: TGTGCCAGCACCTCGGGTAGGGGCGACCATAGCAATCAGCCCCAGCATTTT. Translation gives CASTSGRGDHSNQPQHF.

The chain uses TRBV19 and TRBJ1-5; possibly TRBD1 for D (5 bases). Between the trimmed V and J ends, which lost 1 base and 9 bases, there was a span of 10 bases. Germline V gene lookup returns CDR1 LNHDA and CDR2 SQIVND (reference sequence). The CDR3 length is 13 residues. This chain's CDR3 is CASSIGGVRPQHF. The CDR3, as DNA: TGTGCCAGTAGTATAGGGGGGGTGCGGCCCCAGCATTTT.

The chain couples TRBV5-5 to TRBJ1-1; D is ambiguous. V dropped 4 bases and J dropped 6 bases, with 13 bases sitting between them. The CDR3 length is 13 residues. Per germline, CDR1 SGHKS and CDR2 YYEKEE (reference sequence). The CDR3 region has the DNA TGTGCCAGCAGCCTCCTCAGAGAGGCTGAAGCTTTCTTT. It translates to CASSLLREAEAFF.

The chain couples TRBV2 to TRBJ2-1; 9 bases are a match to TRBD1. V lost 7 bases to trimming and J lost 6 bases; unmatched junction nucleotides: 13. Germline V gene data show CDR1 as SNHLY and CDR2 as FYNNEI. CDR3 length: 16 residues. CDR3 protein: CASILQGARISNEQFF. In DNA, the CDR3 is TGTGCCAGCATTTTACAGGGGGCGCGGATTTCCAATGAGCAGTTCTTC.

About this clone: Other DNA sequences in the sample encode the same CDR3. This chain links TRBV28 with TRBJ2-7, with 9 bases that match TRBD2. Trimming cost V 5 bases and J 3 bases; bases outside gene matches: 8. The CDR3 covers 15 residues. Germline CDR1 and CDR2: MDHEN and SYDVKM. The CDR3 here is CASSLRASGDYEQYF. The CDR3 region has the DNA TGTGCCAGCAGTCTACGGGCTAGCGGGGACTACGAGCAGTACTTC.

V is TRBV7-8 and J is TRBJ2-5; tentatively, D is TRBD1 (7 bases). The V end was cut by 4 bases, the J end by 4 bases, with 13 bases between. This CDR3 has 14 amino acids. Looked up from germline, CDR1 is SGHVS and CDR2 is FQNEAQ. CDR3 region: CASSSGTAGETQYF. The CDR3 nucleotides are TGTGCCAGCAGCTCGGGGACAGCGGGAGAGACCCAGTACTTC.

This chain uses TRBV7-7 with TRBJ2-1, with 16 bases lining up with TRBD2. J lost 5 bases, V lost 5 bases, and 6 bases had no gene match. The CDR3 extends over 17 amino acids. The germline V gene encodes CDR1 SSHAT and CDR2 FNYEAQ (reference sequence). The chain's CDR3 is CASSPGTSGGGHNEQFF. For the CDR3, the DNA is TGTGCCAGCAGCCCTGGGACTAGCGGGGGGGGCCACAATGAGCAGTTCTTC.

This clone was picked up a small number of times. V gene TRBV5-5 combines with J gene TRBJ2-1; 11 nucleotides align to TRBD1. The V segment lost 5 bases and the J segment 8 bases; nucleotides outside the gene matches: 6. Germline V gene lookup returns CDR1 SGHKS and CDR2 YYEKEE (reference sequence). This CDR3 has 14 residues. CDR3 loop: CASRRGQGAHEQFF. CDR3 in DNA: TGTGCCAGCAGGAGAGGACAGGGGGCCCATGAGCAGTTCTTC.

This rearrangement joins TRBV11-3 to TRBJ1-1; D gene uncertain. V lost 3 bases, J lost 0 bases, and 8 bases lay in between. CDR1 and CDR2 (germline): SGHNT, YENEEA. This CDR3 contains 14 residues. CDR3 sequence: CASSLMQVNTEAFF. CDR3 nucleotide sequence: TGTGCCAGCAGCTTGATGCAGGTGAACACTGAAGCTTTCTTT.

A single count supports this clone. Here the CDR3 reads CASSSRGGNQPQHF. CDR3 DNA: TGTGCCAGCAGCTCTCGTGGAGGCAATCAGCCCCAGCATTTT. V gene TRBV7-7 combines with J gene TRBJ1-5; D gene ambiguous. V dropped 4 bases and J dropped 2 bases, with 9 bases sitting between them. This CDR3 has 14 amino acids. Germline CDR1 reads SSHAT; CDR2 reads FNYEAQ (reference sequence).

The chain joins TRBV7-9 to TRBJ1-4; D gene uncertain. The ends were cut back, 10 bases at V and 7 bases at J, with 16 bases in the middle. From germline, CDR1 is SEHNR and CDR2 FQNEAQ (reference sequence). The CDR3 contains 13 residues. Here the CDR3 DNA reads TGTGCCACCCGAGGGTCCTCCAGTGAAAAACTGTTTTTT. Protein sequence: CATRGSSSEKLFF.

This clone occurred a few times. This same CDR3 is encoded by further DNA sequences in the sample. The V and J genes are TRBV6-1 and TRBJ2-7, with 10 bases lining up with TRBD1. This CDR3 has 17 residues. The germline V gene has CDR1 MNHNS and CDR2 SASEGT. Germline trimming cut 1 base from V and 5 bases from J; bases unmatched to any gene: 11. CDR3 in DNA: TGTGCCAGCAGTGAAGAAAAAAGGACAGGGGGTCCTCACGAGCAGTACTTC. Translated, it gives CASSEEKRTGGPHEQYF.

V and J are TRBV5-1 and TRBJ2-7; possible D gene TRBD2, 7 bases. V was clipped by 4 bases and J by 5 bases, with 13 bases between them. Per germline, CDR1 SGHRS and CDR2 YFSETQ. This CDR3 region has 13 residues. As DNA, the CDR3 is TGCGCCAGCAGCCTGCGGGGGCTAAACGAGCAGTACTTC. Protein product: CASSLRGLNEQYF.